Sequencing of this T cell receptor (beta chain) was carried out in a study of OX40 agonist ivuxolimab in advanced cancers. Study findings and constraints: Averaged across samples, CD8+ T cells carried more expanded clones than CD4+ did.

The V gene lost 4 bases and the J gene lost 1 base, with 15 bases spanning the gap. There are 15 residues in the CDR3. CDR1 and CDR2 from the germline V gene are SQVTM and ANQGSEA. The protocol was immunoSEQ multiplex PCR, while the TCRdb copy is restricted to in-frame clones and leaves out a portion. The sample shows roughly 49,000 clones, 88% of them seen only once. If patients had autoimmune disease history or systemic immunosuppression, they were excluded. Blood specimens came from baseline, cycle 4 day 1, and cycle 7 day 1. In regard to this clone: Its antigen is undetermined.

The specimen was CD4+ or CD8+ T cells sorted from blood, collected in a trial of the OX40 agonist ivuxolimab. The receptor was isolated from an adult with an advanced solid tumor such as melanoma, head and neck, liver or kidney cancer. J is TRBJ2-3 and V is TRBV29-1; D might be TRBD1 (6 bases). The CDR3 DNA sequence: TGCAGCGTTGGGGCTTCAGGGGTCGGCACAGATACGCAGTATTTT. This sequence encodes CSVGASGVGTDTQYF.